Following are 9 T cell receptor beta chains from one sample sequenced in a study of blood T cell repertoires in COVID-19. Method: immunoSEQ multiplex PCR; TCRdb's copy keeps in-frame clones and lacks some. The sample includes 150,000 to 200,000 clones, approximately 79% of them seen just once. The sample taken for sequencing was peripheral blood. The receptor set was obtained from a woman older than 75 with acute or convalescent COVID-19.

V usage is TRBV6-2 or TRBV6-3 and J usage is TRBJ2-7; 8 bases line up with TRBD1. The CDR3 is made up of 14 amino acids. The J segment lost 4 bases and the V segment lost 6 bases, leaving 8 bases of the junction unmatched. The germline V gene encodes CDR1 MNHEY and CDR2 SVGEGT. CDR3 region: CASSKGQGRYEQYF. As DNA, the CDR3 is TGTGCCAGCAGCAAAGGACAGGGAAGGTACGAGCAGTACTTC.

This clone was counted once. This chain uses TRBV15 with TRBJ1-6; D is possibly TRBD1 (5 bases). This CDR3 is 14 amino acids long. Trimming cost V 6 bases and J 6 bases, with 12 bases left between them. Germline V gene data show CDR1 as LNHNV and CDR2 as YYDKDF (reference sequence). CDR3 sequence (DNA): TGTGCCACCAGTCTGGGGGGTTTTAATTCACCCCTCCACTTT. Translating it yields CATSLGGFNSPLHF.

This sequence joins TRBV15 and TRBJ2-1; 10 nucleotides align to TRBD1. With 6 bases clipped from V and 5 bases from J, the junction kept 7 bases outside the gene matches. Looked up from germline, CDR1 is LNHNV and CDR2 is YYDKDF (reference sequence). The CDR3 consists of 15 residues. The DNA of the CDR3 is TGTGCCACCAGTCCTCGGGACAGGGGCAACAATGAGCAGTTCTTC. This codes for CATSPRDRGNNEQFF.

In DNA, the CDR3 is TGTGCCAGCAGCTACAACGCACAGGTCTACAATGAGCAGTTCTTC. Amino acids: CASSYNAQVYNEQFF. The rearrangement joins TRBV9 to TRBJ2-1; maybe TRBD1 (5 bases). CDR1 SGDLS and CDR2 YYNGEE come from the germline V gene. The CDR3 is 15 residues long. Trimming took 4 bases from V and 3 from J, leaving 14 bases between them.

The genes are TRBV2 and TRBJ1-1; maybe TRBD1 (6 bases). The CDR3 extends over 15 amino acids. Germline CDR1 and CDR2: SNHLY and FYNNEI. V lost 6 bases to trimming and J lost 5 bases, with 19 bases between them. Here the CDR3 reads CASREQGIMGTEAFF. The CDR3 coding sequence is TGTGCCAGCAGAGAACAGGGAATAATGGGGACTGAAGCTTTCTTT.

The V gene is TRBV5-8, the J gene TRBJ2-5; TRBD1 aligns across 10 bases. The CDR3 has 16 amino acids. From germline, CDR1 is SGHTS and CDR2 YDEGEE. Trimming took 0 bases from V and 5 from J; bases not matched to a gene: 7. Here the CDR3 DNA reads TGTGCCAGCAGCTTGGGGACAGGGGGTGCGATGGAGACCCAGTACTTC. Its protein product is CASSLGTGGAMETQYF.

The gene calls are TRBV7-9 and TRBJ1-4, with D unclear. The germline V and J ends were trimmed by 0 bases and 4 bases, with 6 bases remaining between them. The CDR3 runs to 14 residues. CDR1 is SEHNR, CDR2 FQNEAQ, per germline (reference sequence). The CDR3 bases are TGTGCCAGCAGCTTAGCCGGGGATAATGAAAAACTGTTTTTT. Protein: CASSLAGDNEKLFF. Variable domain in full (rest from reference TRBV7-9 and TRBJ1-4): DTGVSQNPRHKITKRGQNVTFRCDPISEHNRLYWYRQTLGQGPEFLTYFQNEAQLEKSRLLSDRFSAERPKGSFSTLEIQRTEQGDSAMYLCASSLAGDNEKLFFGSGTQLSVL.

This chain joins TRBV9 and TRBJ2-1; 7 nucleotides line up with TRBD2. V lost 0 bases and J lost 7; bases outside the gene matches: 4. The CDR3 sequence is 14 residues long. Germline V lookup: CDR1 SGDLS, CDR2 YYNGEE. In nucleotides, the CDR3 is TGTGCCAGCAGCGTAGGGACTAGTTCAAATGAGCAGTTCTTC. This codes for CASSVGTSSNEQFF. Based on the CDR3 plus reference TRBV9 and TRBJ2-1, the full variable domain is DSGVTQTPKHLITATGQRVTLRCSPRSGDLSVYWYQQSLDQGLQFLIQYYNGEERAKGNILERFSAQQFPDLHSELNLSSLELGDSALYFCASSVGTSSNEQFFGPGTRLTVL.

This chain connects TRBV19 to TRBJ1-2; 8 positions agree with TRBD1. This CDR3 has 12 residues. Germline V gene lookup returns CDR1 LNHDA and CDR2 SQIVND (reference sequence). V gave up 7 bases and J gave up 5 bases; unmatched junction bases: 3. The CDR3 nucleotides are TGTGCCAGTACTGGACAGGGTTATGGCTACACCTTC. Its translation: CASTGQGYGYTF.